This T cell receptor (beta chain) was obtained from a study of shared clonotypes between healthy human individuals. This CDR3 is 14 amino acids long. The ends were cut back, 0 bases at V and 1 base at J, with 9 bases in the middle. In germline, CDR1 is GTSNPN, CDR2 SVGIG (reference sequence). Unsorted samples drew genomic DNA from 85 million to 90 million PBMCs. Authors' methods: ImmunoSEQ output held junction-only sequences without quality scores, so filtering differed. Clones were sequenced by immunoSEQ multiplex PCR, and TCRdb holds only the in-frame ones, with some missing. The V and J calls and clone size come from that table; D and trimming were worked out from the DNA. This table has roughly 490,000 clones, less than 80% appearing once. As for this clone: This CDR3 is also generated by other DNA sequences in the sample.

The chain uses TRBV30 and TRBJ1-1, with no clear D. This clonotype originated in a woman in her 40s in good health. Some clones in this sample may be carry-over from other donors' samples. What was sequenced was PBMCs. CDR3: CAWSVLSGNTEAFF. DNA of the CDR3: TGTGCCTGGAGTGTGCTATCTGGGAACACTGAAGCTTTCTTT.